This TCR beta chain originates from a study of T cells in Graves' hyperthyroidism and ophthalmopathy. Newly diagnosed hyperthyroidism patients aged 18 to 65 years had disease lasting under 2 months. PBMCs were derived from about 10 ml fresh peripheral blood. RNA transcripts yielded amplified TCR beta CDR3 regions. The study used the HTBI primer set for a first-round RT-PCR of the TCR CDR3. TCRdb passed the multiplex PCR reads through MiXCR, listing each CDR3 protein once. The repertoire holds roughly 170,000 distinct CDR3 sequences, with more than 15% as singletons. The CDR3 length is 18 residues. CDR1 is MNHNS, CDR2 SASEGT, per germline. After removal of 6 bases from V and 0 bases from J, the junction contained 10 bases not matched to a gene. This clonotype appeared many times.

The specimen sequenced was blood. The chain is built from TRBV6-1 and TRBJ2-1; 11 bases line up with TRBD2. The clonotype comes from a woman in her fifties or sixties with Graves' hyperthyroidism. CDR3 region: CASRPRTSGSLSYNEQFF. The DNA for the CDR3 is TGTGCCAGCAGGCCCCGGACTAGCGGGTCCCTCTCCTACAATGAGCAGTTCTTC.